This T cell receptor beta chain was sequenced for a study of post-analysis software for immune sequencing data. Study in general: Some patients lacked subtype; others had relapsing-remitting, secondary progressive or progressive-relapsing disease.

Unique molecular identifiers featured in each of the TCR beta cDNA libraries. MiXCR, run by TCRdb on the PCR reads, gives a single entry per CDR3 protein. The table has around 200,000 distinct CDR3 sequences, 29% seen once; the top ten hold roughly 3.4%. On this clonotype: Its specificity is not known.

Per the germline V gene, CDR1 is SQVTM and CDR2 is ANQGSEA. The CDR3 sequence is 14 residues long. V was trimmed by 0 bases and J by 10 bases, leaving 18 bases between them. Overall study results and limits: In multiple sclerosis, normalized Chao1 diversity was significantly below that of controls. There were a few TRBV segments more frequent in patients than controls, and TRBV5-6, TRBV5-1 and TRBV20-1 were among them.

The TCR originated in a girl aged 2-17 years with multiple sclerosis. Sequenced material: blood. The chain employs TRBV29-1 and TRBJ1-1, with a tentative D call TRBD1 (6 bases). The DNA of the CDR3 is TGCAGCGTTGAAGATACAGGGTACCCCCTGGGAGCTTTCTTT. The encoded protein is CSVEDTGYPLGAFF.